This is a list of T cell receptor beta chains from one sample in a study of identical twins. TCRdb processed the 5' RACE reads anew with MiXCR; each CDR3 protein has one entry. The sample shows 690,000 or so distinct CDR3 sequences, 8.6% of them seen only once. In addition, the sample was reused for a study of yellow fever vaccine responses in identical twins.

What was sequenced was PBMCs. These receptors all come from a woman aged 18 to 35 in good health. The CDR3 runs from the conserved cysteine through the conserved F or W. Fields, in order: clone size, V gene, J gene, D gene, CDR3 DNA, CDR3 protein. D genes are given only for firm matches. Clone size is not always given. Where it is, it says once, few, many or a class for expanded clones.

clone size: few; V gene: TRBV14; J gene: TRBJ2-7; D gene: TRBD2; CDR3 DNA: TGTGCCAGCAGCCTAGGACTAGCGGGGACACTCTACGAGCAGTACTTC; CDR3 protein: CASSLGLAGTLYEQYF
clone size: few; V gene: TRBV19; J gene: TRBJ2-7; D gene: TRBD1; CDR3 DNA: TGTGCCAGTAGACGGACAGGGATGTCCTACGAGCAGTACTTC; CDR3 protein: CASRRTGMSYEQYF
clone size: many; V gene: TRBV10-3; J gene: TRBJ2-5; D gene: -; CDR3 DNA: TGTGCCGTCGGCAGGGGTGTCCAAGAGACCCAGTACTTC; CDR3 protein: CAVGRGVQETQYF
clone size: -; V gene: TRBV6-1; J gene: TRBJ2-1; D gene: -; CDR3 DNA: TGTGCCAGCAGGGATGGACAGAGGACCTACAATGAGCAGTTCTTC; CDR3 protein: CASRDGQRTYNEQFF
clone size: few; V gene: TRBV6-2/TRBV6-3; J gene: TRBJ2-7; D gene: TRBD2; CDR3 DNA: TGTGCCAGCAGTTACCCTACAGGACTAGCGGGAAACTACGAGCAGTACTTC; CDR3 protein: CASSYPTGLAGNYEQYF
clone size: -; V gene: TRBV6-1; J gene: TRBJ2-3; D gene: TRBD2; CDR3 DNA: TGTGCCAGCAGTCCCTTACCTCCCACGAGACTAGCGACAGATACGCAGTATTTT; CDR3 protein: CASSPLPPTRLATDTQYF
clone size: -; V gene: TRBV3-1; J gene: TRBJ2-2; D gene: TRBD2; CDR3 DNA: TGTGCCAGCAGTCGACGGGAGGGCCGCGTTACCGGGGAGCTGTTTTTT; CDR3 protein: CASSRREGRVTGELFF
clone size: -; V gene: TRBV29-1; J gene: TRBJ2-5; D gene: -; CDR3 DNA: TGCAGCGTTGATCGTGTCGGGGAGCCCCAAGAGACCCAGTACTTC; CDR3 protein: CSVDRVGEPQETQYF
clone size: many; V gene: TRBV20-1; J gene: TRBJ2-5; D gene: -; CDR3 DNA: TGCAGTGCTAGTCGGAATCAAGAGACCCAGTACTTC; CDR3 protein: CSASRNQETQYF
clone size: -; V gene: TRBV4-1; J gene: TRBJ2-7; D gene: -; CDR3 DNA: TGCGCCAGCAGCCAAGGTCAAACAGGGCGGTCCTACGAGCAGTACTTC; CDR3 protein: CASSQGQTGRSYEQYF
clone size: many; V gene: TRBV4-1; J gene: TRBJ2-2; D gene: -; CDR3 DNA: TGCGCCAGCAGCCAAGATTTCTCCATACAGCCCGGGGAGCTGTTTTTT; CDR3 protein: CASSQDFSIQPGELFF
clone size: many; V gene: TRBV9; J gene: TRBJ2-7; D gene: TRBD2; CDR3 DNA: TGTGCCAGCAGCACCGCGGGAGGATACGAGCAGTACTTC; CDR3 protein: CASSTAGGYEQYF
clone size: few; V gene: TRBV13; J gene: TRBJ2-3; D gene: TRBD2; CDR3 DNA: TGTGCCAGCAGTTTCCGCCTAGCGGGAATCGGCACAGATACGCAGTATTTT; CDR3 protein: CASSFRLAGIGTDTQYF
clone size: -; V gene: TRBV5-6; J gene: TRBJ2-1; D gene: TRBD2; CDR3 DNA: TGTGCCAGCAACCCATTAGCGGGGGGTTACAATGAGCAGTTCTTC; CDR3 protein: CASNPLAGGYNEQFF
clone size: few; V gene: TRBV3-1; J gene: TRBJ2-1; D gene: TRBD2; CDR3 DNA: TGTGCCAGCAGCCAAGATCGCCCTAGCGGGAGAAGGTACAATGAGCAGTTCTTC; CDR3 protein: CASSQDRPSGRRYNEQFF
clone size: -; V gene: TRBV7-9; J gene: TRBJ2-3; D gene: TRBD2; CDR3 DNA: TGTGCCAGCAGACCCACTACTAGCGGCACAGATACGCAGTATTTT; CDR3 protein: CASRPTTSGTDTQYF
clone size: few; V gene: TRBV11-2; J gene: TRBJ2-3; D gene: -; CDR3 DNA: TGTGCCAGCAGCTTCGGGATCTCCTGGGGCACAGATACGCAGTATTTT; CDR3 protein: CASSFGISWGTDTQYF
clone size: many; V gene: TRBV29-1; J gene: TRBJ2-1; D gene: -; CDR3 DNA: TGCAGCGTTGAAGATATCGGGGGCGACTCCTACAATGAGCAGTTCTTC; CDR3 protein: CSVEDIGGDSYNEQFF
clone size: many; V gene: TRBV7-9; J gene: TRBJ2-3; D gene: -; CDR3 DNA: TGTGCCAGCAGCTTACTCGGGCCGGGGGATACGCAGTATTTT; CDR3 protein: CASSLLGPGDTQYF
clone size: many; V gene: TRBV29-1; J gene: TRBJ2-5; D gene: TRBD1; CDR3 DNA: TGCAGCGTTGAAACGACAGGGGGAAGGGGAGAAGAGACCCAGTACTTC; CDR3 protein: CSVETTGGRGEETQYF
clone size: few; V gene: TRBV6-2/TRBV6-3; J gene: TRBJ2-2; D gene: -; CDR3 DNA: TGTGCCAGCAGTTACCCCGGGTCGGTGGGGGAGCTGTTTTTT; CDR3 protein: CASSYPGSVGELFF
clone size: -; V gene: TRBV12-3/TRBV12-4; J gene: TRBJ2-5; D gene: -; CDR3 DNA: TGTGCCAGCAGCCAGTGGGCGGACCCTAAGGAGACCCAGTACTTC; CDR3 protein: CASSQWADPKETQYF
clone size: -; V gene: TRBV9; J gene: TRBJ2-3; D gene: TRBD2; CDR3 DNA: TGTGCCAGCAGCGTGAGTGGGACTAGCGGGAGAAAGGGGAGCACAGATACGCAGTATTTT; CDR3 protein: CASSVSGTSGRKGSTDTQYF
clone size: few; V gene: TRBV29-1; J gene: TRBJ2-3; D gene: TRBD2; CDR3 DNA: TGCAGCGTTAACCCAAGCGGGGCCCCCACAGATACGCAGTATTTT; CDR3 protein: CSVNPSGAPTDTQYF
clone size: many; V gene: TRBV29-1; J gene: TRBJ1-2; D gene: TRBD1; CDR3 DNA: TGCAGCGTTGAAGATTCCGGGACAGGGGGCGACTATGGCTACACCTTC; CDR3 protein: CSVEDSGTGGDYGYTF
clone size: -; V gene: TRBV4-2; J gene: TRBJ2-3; D gene: TRBD2; CDR3 DNA: TGTGCCAGCAGCCAAGATCCGGGAGGGAGAGATACGCAGTATTTT; CDR3 protein: CASSQDPGGRDTQYF
clone size: -; V gene: TRBV20-1; J gene: TRBJ2-3; D gene: TRBD1; CDR3 DNA: TGCAGTGCTAGAGATCCCCTAGGACAGGGATCGGATACGCAGTATTTT; CDR3 protein: CSARDPLGQGSDTQYF
clone size: -; V gene: TRBV25-1; J gene: TRBJ2-3; D gene: TRBD1; CDR3 DNA: TGTGCCAGCAGTGAAGACTTCGGGACAGGGGGCACGCAGTATTTT; CDR3 protein: CASSEDFGTGGTQYF
clone size: many; V gene: TRBV6-6; J gene: TRBJ2-3; D gene: -; CDR3 DNA: TGTGCCAGCAGCTACAGGGACGCAGATACGCAGTATTTT; CDR3 protein: CASSYRDADTQYF
clone size: -; V gene: TRBV28; J gene: TRBJ2-1; D gene: TRBD2; CDR3 DNA: TGTGCCAGCCTGGGGCTAGCGGGGCCGGGTGAGCAGTTCTTC; CDR3 protein: CASLGLAGPGEQFF
clone size: -; V gene: TRBV7-2; J gene: TRBJ1-5; D gene: -; CDR3 DNA: TGTGCCAGCAGCTTAAGGTCGGGACCTAATCAGCCCCAGCATTTT; CDR3 protein: CASSLRSGPNQPQHF
clone size: few; V gene: TRBV5-6; J gene: TRBJ2-3; D gene: -; CDR3 DNA: TGTGCCAGCAGCGAACTCTTTTGGAGCACGGATACGCAGTATTTT; CDR3 protein: CASSELFWSTDTQYF
clone size: few; V gene: TRBV6-6; J gene: TRBJ2-5; D gene: -; CDR3 DNA: TGTGCCAGCATGAACAGGGTTCAGACCCAGTACTTC; CDR3 protein: CASMNRVQTQYF
clone size: many; V gene: TRBV29-1; J gene: TRBJ1-2; D gene: -; CDR3 DNA: TGCAGCGTTGATGGCAGGGATGTGTTTGGCTACACCTTC; CDR3 protein: CSVDGRDVFGYTF
clone size: few; V gene: TRBV20-1; J gene: TRBJ2-1; D gene: -; CDR3 DNA: TGCAGTGCTAGAGTCCCCTCAGCGTCCTCTCCGCAGTTCTTC; CDR3 protein: CSARVPSASSPQFF
clone size: few; V gene: TRBV6-1; J gene: TRBJ1-5; D gene: -; CDR3 DNA: TGTGCCAGCAGCCCCGCCTTAGGTCAGCCCCAGCATTTT; CDR3 protein: CASSPALGQPQHF
clone size: -; V gene: TRBV5-1; J gene: TRBJ2-1; D gene: -; CDR3 DNA: TGCGCCAGCACCCCTAGAGCGGGCCGATCCTACAATGAGCAGTTCTTC; CDR3 protein: CASTPRAGRSYNEQFF